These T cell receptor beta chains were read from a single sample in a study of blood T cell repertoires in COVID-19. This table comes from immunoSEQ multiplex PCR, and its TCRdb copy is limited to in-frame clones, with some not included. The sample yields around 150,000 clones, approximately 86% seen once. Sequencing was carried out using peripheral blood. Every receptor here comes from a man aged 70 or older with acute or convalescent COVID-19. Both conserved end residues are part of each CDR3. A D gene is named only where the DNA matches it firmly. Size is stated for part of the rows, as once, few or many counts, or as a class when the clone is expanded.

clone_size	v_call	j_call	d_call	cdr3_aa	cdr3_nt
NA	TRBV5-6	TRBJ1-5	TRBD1	CASSPGTGNQPQHF	TGTGCCAGCAGTCCCGGGACAGGCAATCAGCCCCAGCATTTT
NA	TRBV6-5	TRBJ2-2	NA	CASSKSGNTGELFF	TGTGCCAGCAGTAAATCCGGGAACACCGGGGAGCTGTTTTTT
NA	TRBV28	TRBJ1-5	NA	CASSLLGGPSNQPQHF	TGTGCCAGCAGTTTATTAGGGGGACCCAGCAATCAGCCCCAGCATTTT
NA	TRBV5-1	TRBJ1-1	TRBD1	CASGGTASNTEAFF	TGCGCCAGCGGGGGGACAGCCTCGAACACTGAAGCTTTCTTT
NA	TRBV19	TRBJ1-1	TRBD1	CASSIVTGGTEAFF	TGTGCCAGTAGTATAGTGACAGGGGGAACTGAAGCTTTCTTT
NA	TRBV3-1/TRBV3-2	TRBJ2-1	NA	CASSRSPGLHNEQFF	TGTGCCAGCAGCCGATCACCGGGACTCCACAATGAGCAGTTCTTC
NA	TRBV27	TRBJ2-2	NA	CASSRIRLNTGELFF	TGTGCCAGCAGTCGAATCAGGTTGAACACCGGGGAGCTGTTTTTT
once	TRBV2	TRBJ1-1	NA	CASTRDILRTEAFF	TGTGCCAGCACCCGGGACATTTTGAGGACTGAAGCTTTCTTT
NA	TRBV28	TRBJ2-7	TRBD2	CASIPSAGAHEQYF	TGTGCCAGCATACCCTCAGCGGGAGCCCACGAGCAGTACTTC
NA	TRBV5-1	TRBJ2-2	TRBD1	CASSFQSTGAGELFF	TGCGCCAGCAGCTTCCAATCTACAGGGGCCGGGGAGCTGTTTTTT
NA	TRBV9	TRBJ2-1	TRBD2	CASSVGLAGVAHEQFF	TGTGCCAGCAGCGTAGGTCTAGCGGGAGTAGCCCATGAGCAGTTCTTC
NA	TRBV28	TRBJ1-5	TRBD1	CASRPEFQTGDSNQPQHF	TGTGCCAGCAGACCCGAGTTTCAGACAGGGGATAGCAATCAGCCCCAGCATTTT
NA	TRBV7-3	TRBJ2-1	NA	CASSAGLLNEQFF	TGTGCCAGCAGCGCGGGACTCCTAAATGAGCAGTTCTTC
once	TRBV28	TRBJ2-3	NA	CASKVGGGDTQYF	TGTGCCAGCAAAGTAGGGGGGGGAGATACGCAGTATTTT
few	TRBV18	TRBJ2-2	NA	CASSATLGGITGELFF	TGTGCCAGCTCAGCAACCTTAGGGGGAATTACCGGGGAGCTGTTTTTT
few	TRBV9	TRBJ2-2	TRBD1	CASSQLTGGGTGELFF	TGTGCCAGCAGCCAACTGACAGGGGGCGGCACCGGGGAGCTGTTTTTT
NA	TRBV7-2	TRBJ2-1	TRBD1	CASSPGQGPYNEQFF	TGTGCCAGCAGCCCCGGACAGGGCCCCTACAATGAGCAGTTCTTC
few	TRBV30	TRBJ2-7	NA	CAWSPRQRRYEQYF	TGTGCCTGGAGCCCTCGGCAGAGGAGGTACGAGCAGTACTTC
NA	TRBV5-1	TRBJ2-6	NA	CASSLSGGSGANVLTF	TGCGCCAGCAGCTTGTCAGGGGGGTCTGGGGCCAACGTCCTGACTTTC
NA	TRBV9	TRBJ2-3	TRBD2	CASSVVGGSPDTQYF	TGTGCCAGCAGCGTAGTCGGCGGGAGCCCTGATACGCAGTATTTT
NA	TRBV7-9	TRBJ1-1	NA	CASSPSTGGTEAFF	TGTGCCAGCAGCCCAAGTACAGGCGGCACTGAAGCTTTCTTT
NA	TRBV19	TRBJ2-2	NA	CASMPGHSSNTGELFF	TGTGCCAGTATGCCGGGACATTCATCGAACACCGGGGAGCTGTTTTTT
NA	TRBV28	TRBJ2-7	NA	CASSLYRAHSYEQYF	TGTGCCAGCAGTTTATACAGGGCCCACTCCTACGAGCAGTACTTC
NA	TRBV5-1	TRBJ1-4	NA	CASSLSGQGTNEKLFF	TGCGCCAGCAGCTTATCGGGTCAGGGTACTAATGAAAAACTGTTTTTT
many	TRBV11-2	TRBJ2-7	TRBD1	CASSSYRGLAYEQYF	TGTGCCAGCAGCTCCTACAGGGGGCTGGCCTACGAGCAGTACTTC
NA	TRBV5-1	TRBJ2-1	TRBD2	CASSPRTSGRATQQFF	TGCGCCAGCAGCCCCCGGACTAGCGGGAGGGCCACTCAGCAGTTCTTC
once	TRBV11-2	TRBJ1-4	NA	CASSPRSGQLNEKLFF	TGTGCCAGCAGCCCGAGATCAGGACAGCTTAATGAAAAACTGTTTTTT
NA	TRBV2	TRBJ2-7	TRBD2	CASRGTSSYEQYF	TGTGCCAGCAGGGGGACTAGCAGCTACGAGCAGTACTTC
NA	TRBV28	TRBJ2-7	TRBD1	CASRQGIYEQYF	TGTGCCAGTAGACAGGGAATCTACGAGCAGTACTTC
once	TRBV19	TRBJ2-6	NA	CASSIGTIFSGANVLTF	TGTGCCAGTAGTATCGGGACAATATTTTCTGGGGCCAACGTCCTGACTTTC
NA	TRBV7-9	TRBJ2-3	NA	CASSLVGVFGTDTQYF	TGTGCCAGCAGCTTAGTAGGGGTTTTCGGCACAGATACGCAGTATTTT
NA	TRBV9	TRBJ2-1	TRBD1	CASSRTGAVGYNEQFF	TGTGCCAGCAGCAGGACAGGGGCTGTGGGATACAATGAGCAGTTCTTC
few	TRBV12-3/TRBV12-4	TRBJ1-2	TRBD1	CASRRQGAYGYTF	TGTGCCAGCAGACGACAGGGGGCCTATGGCTACACCTTC
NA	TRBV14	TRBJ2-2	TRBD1	CASSSRGQGRNTGELFF	TGTGCCAGCAGCTCAAGAGGACAGGGAAGAAACACCGGGGAGCTGTTTTTT
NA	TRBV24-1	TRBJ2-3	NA	CATSDRRLGGSTDTQYF	TGTGCCACCAGTGACCGACGGCTGGGCGGGAGCACAGATACGCAGTATTTT
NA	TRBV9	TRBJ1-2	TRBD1	CASSVTGAYGYTF	TGTGCCAGCAGCGTAACAGGGGCCTATGGCTACACCTTC
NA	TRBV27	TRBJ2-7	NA	CASSIRGDAYEQYF	TGTGCCAGCAGTATCAGGGGAGATGCCTACGAGCAGTACTTC
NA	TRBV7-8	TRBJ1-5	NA	CASSLAGGSNQPQHF	TGTGCCAGCAGCTTAGCCGGGGGTAGCAATCAGCCCCAGCATTTT
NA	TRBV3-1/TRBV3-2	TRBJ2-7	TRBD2	CASSQGPGRAYEQYF	TGTGCCAGCAGTCAAGGACCAGGGAGGGCCTACGAGCAGTACTTC
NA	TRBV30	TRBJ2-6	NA	CAWSSGPGISGANVLTF	TGTGCCTGGAGTTCCGGACCAGGGATCTCTGGGGCCAACGTCCTGACTTTC
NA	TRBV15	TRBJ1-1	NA	CATSRDLGALGTEAFF	TGTGCCACCAGCAGAGACCTGGGGGCGTTGGGTACTGAAGCTTTCTTT
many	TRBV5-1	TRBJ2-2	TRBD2	CASSLRREGLTGELFF	TGCGCCAGCAGCTTGCGTCGGGAGGGCCTCACCGGGGAGCTGTTTTTT